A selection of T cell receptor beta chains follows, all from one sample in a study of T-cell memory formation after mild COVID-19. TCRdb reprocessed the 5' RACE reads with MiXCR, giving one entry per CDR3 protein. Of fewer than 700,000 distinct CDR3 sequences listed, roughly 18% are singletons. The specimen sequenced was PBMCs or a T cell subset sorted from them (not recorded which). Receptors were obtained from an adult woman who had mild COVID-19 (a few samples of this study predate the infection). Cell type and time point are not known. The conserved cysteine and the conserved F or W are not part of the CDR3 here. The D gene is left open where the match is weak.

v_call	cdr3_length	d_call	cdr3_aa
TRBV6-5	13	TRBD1	ASSPDRGGNQPKH
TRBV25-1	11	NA	ASSAATADTQY
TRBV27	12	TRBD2	ATVAGGPGDTQY
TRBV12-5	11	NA	ASGLVAGNEQF
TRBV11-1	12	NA	ASSYSSRTGELF
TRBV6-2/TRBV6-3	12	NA	ASSYRQKKNIQY
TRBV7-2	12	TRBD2	ASSFAGGRETQY
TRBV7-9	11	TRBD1	ASSLGQGGEAF
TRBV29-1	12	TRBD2	SVERRLAIDTQY
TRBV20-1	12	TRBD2	SARGLAGTDTQY
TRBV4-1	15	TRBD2	ASSQSRLAGAGETQY
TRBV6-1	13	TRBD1	ASSRDRVFTGELF
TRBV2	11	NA	ASSDEAYNEQF
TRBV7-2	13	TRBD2	ASSLGLAGAETQY
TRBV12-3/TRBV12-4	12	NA	ASSPRDYEDGYT
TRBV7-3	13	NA	ASSPASGGWNEQF
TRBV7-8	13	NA	ASAGEVLPYNEQF